Listed here are 20 T cell receptor beta chains from one sample, sequenced in a study of OX40 agonist ivuxolimab in advanced cancers. Sequencing was performed with immunoSEQ multiplex PCR; in TCRdb, only in-frame clones are kept and a portion is missing. The sample contains under 80,000 clones, around 83% of which appear only once. Sequenced here: CD4+ or CD8+ T cells sorted from blood, sampled in a trial of the OX40 agonist ivuxolimab. The source is an adult with an advanced solid tumor such as melanoma, head and neck, liver or kidney cancer.

Here the CDR3 DNA reads TGTGCCAGCAGGTTGGACAGGGTGAAAGGGGAGCAGTACTTC. The encoded protein is CASRLDRVKGEQYF. V gene TRBV7-2 combines with J gene TRBJ2-7; 8 bases line up with TRBD1. The CDR3 runs 14 residues. The germline gives CDR1 SGHTA, CDR2 FQGNSA. Germline trimming cut 6 bases from V and 7 bases from J; bases unmatched to any gene: 11.

V gene TRBV18 combines with J gene TRBJ1-4, with D unresolved. CDR3 size: 13 residues. The germline gives CDR1 KGHSH, CDR2 LQKENI. Trimming left V 2 bases short and J 2 bases short, with 3 bases between. The CDR3 protein is CASSPGTNEKLFF. DNA for the CDR3: TGTGCCAGCTCACCAGGTACTAATGAAAAACTGTTTTTT.

CDR3 DNA sequence: TGTGCCAGCTCACCACCGGACATCTCCTACGAGCAGTACTTC. This sequence encodes CASSPPDISYEQYF. The rearrangement links TRBV18 to TRBJ2-7; possible D gene TRBD1, 5 bases. Germline V gene sequence: CDR1 KGHSH, CDR2 LQKENI. The CDR3 is 14 residues long. V was shortened by 0 bases and J by 0 bases, with 6 bases between the two germline ends.

The J gene is TRBJ1-2, the V gene TRBV28; unclear D gene. Germline values: CDR1 MDHEN, CDR2 SYDVKM. V was pared by 7 bases and J by 0 bases, with 15 bases between. The CDR3 is 15 residues long. The CDR3 spells CASKLGMQANYGYTF. CDR3 nucleotide sequence: TGTGCCAGCAAATTAGGGATGCAAGCTAACTATGGCTACACCTTC.

The V gene is TRBV19, the J gene TRBJ1-5, with no clear D. Trimming removed 8 bases from V and 5 bases from J, with 13 bases in between. From germline, CDR1 is LNHDA and CDR2 SQIVND (reference sequence). This CDR3 comprises 13 residues. In DNA form, the CDR3 reads TGTGCCAGTCGATACAAGGGAGATCAGCCCCAGCATTTT. Translation: CASRYKGDQPQHF.

The V and J genes are TRBV29-1 and TRBJ1-2; the D gene is possibly TRBD1 (5 bases). V lost 7 bases and J 0 bases, leaving 12 bases between the germline ends. Looked up from germline, CDR1 is SQVTM and CDR2 is ANQGSEA. CDR3 length: 13 residues. The CDR3 sequence: CSAPRQTNYGYTF. In DNA form, the CDR3 reads TGCAGCGCCCCTAGACAGACTAACTATGGCTACACCTTC.

V gene TRBV10-3 combines with J gene TRBJ1-4; D is possibly TRBD1 (6 bases). Germline V gene lookup returns CDR1 ENHRY and CDR2 SYGVKD. The CDR3 has 17 amino acids. Between the trimmed V and J ends, which lost 4 bases and 2 bases, there was a span of 17 bases. CDR3 DNA: TGTGCCATCAGTGGTACACGGGGGGCTATCACTAATGAAAAACTGTTTTTT. This codes for CAISGTRGAITNEKLFF.

The J gene is TRBJ1-3, the V gene TRBV5-1; weak D call: TRBD1 (5 bases). The V end lost 0 bases, the J end lost 4 bases, and 14 bases lay between the germline ends. In germline, CDR1 is SGHRS, CDR2 YFSETQ. This CDR3 spans 16 amino acids. The DNA of the CDR3 is TGCGCCAGCAGCTTGGTACCAGCCGGGACCGGAAACACCATATATTTT. This translates into CASSLVPAGTGNTIYF.

The chain carries TRBV7-5 and TRBJ2-1; TRBD1 is the table's D call, not checked against the DNA. TRBV7-5 corresponds to a pseudogene. This CDR3 has 16 amino acids. The CDR3 is CVRSLPIKGTGNEQFF. In DNA form, the CDR3 reads TGTGTCAGAAGCTTACCTATTAAAGGAACAGGCAATGAGCAGTTCTTC.

The V gene is TRBV4-2, the J gene TRBJ1-1; D might be TRBD1 (5 bases). V lost 5 bases and J 4 bases, leaving 11 bases between the germline ends. Germline V lookup: CDR1 LGHNA, CDR2 YNFKEQ. The CDR3 spans 13 residues. CDR3 amino acids: CASSVPGSTEAFF. CDR3 nucleotides: TGTGCCAGCAGCGTCCCAGGGAGCACTGAAGCTTTCTTT.

This clone has just one count. The chain has TRBV6-5 and TRBJ1-5; D unclear. Trimming removed 6 bases from V and 3 bases from J, with 15 bases in between. The CDR3 runs to 15 residues. Germline V gene data show CDR1 as MNHEY and CDR2 as SVGAGI. CDR3 amino acids: CASRVTLSVNQPQHF. The CDR3, as DNA: TGTGCCAGCAGAGTGACACTCTCGGTCAATCAGCCCCAGCATTTT.

In the case of this clone: A junction end diverges from the germline sequence, so it may reflect a read error. The J gene is TRBJ1-4, the V gene TRBV5-4, with D maybe TRBD1 (5 bases). The CDR3 loop spans 15 amino acids. Germline assignment: CDR1 SGHNT and CDR2 YYREEE (reference sequence). CDR3 DNA: TGTGCCAGCAGCTTGGGGGGGAGGGGAAATGAACAACTGTTTTTT. This encodes CASSLGGRGNEQLFF.

Comment on this clone: This sample includes further DNA sequences coding for the same CDR3. The chain couples TRBV29-1 to TRBJ2-1; 11 nucleotides align to TRBD2. CDR3 length equals 15 residues. Germline values: CDR1 SQVTM, CDR2 ANQGSEA. Unmatched junction bases numbered 2, after V lost 4 bases and J lost 0 bases. The CDR3 protein is CSVGLAGGSYNEQFF. CDR3 in DNA: TGCAGCGTTGGGCTAGCGGGAGGCTCCTACAATGAGCAGTTCTTC.

The chain recombines TRBV2 with TRBJ1-5; tentatively, D is TRBD1 (5 bases). CDR3 size: 13 residues. V lost 5 bases, J lost 6 bases, and 11 bases lay in between. The V gene's germline CDR1 is SNHLY and CDR2 FYNNEI. CDR3 coding DNA: TGTGCCAGCAGTCGGGGGGAAGGTCAGCCCCAGCATTTT. Its translation: CASSRGEGQPQHF.

The J gene is TRBJ2-7, the V gene TRBV11-2; D remains unclear. Germline values: CDR1 SGHAT, CDR2 FQNNGV. The V gene lost 0 bases and the J gene lost 3 bases, with 6 bases spanning the gap. CDR3 length: 13 residues. In nucleotides, the CDR3 is TGTGCCAGCAGCTTAGACAGGTTCTACGAGCAGTACTTC. Translating gives CASSLDRFYEQYF.

This clone was picked up a small number of times. The CDR3 loop is CASSYDGQNTYEQYF. CDR3 in DNA: TGTGCCAGCAGTTACGACGGTCAGAACACCTACGAGCAGTACTTC. V is TRBV6-5 and J is TRBJ2-7; D is ambiguous. V shed 2 bases and J shed 2 bases, with 13 bases lying between them. CDR3 size: 15 residues. CDR1 is MNHEY and CDR2 is SVGAGI in the germline V gene.

Notes on this clone: The junction shows a germline mismatch at one end, possibly a read error. The rearrangement uses TRBV2 and TRBJ1-2; the match to TRBD1 covers 7 bases. The CDR3 is 11 residues long. Germline CDR1 reads SNHLY; CDR2 reads FYNNEI. CDR3 sequence reads: CASGFGTDYVF. The CDR3 nucleotides are TGTGCCAGCGGGTTTGGGACAGACTACGTTTTC. Full variable domain (remainder filled in from reference TRBV2 and TRBJ1-2): EPEVTQTPSHQVTQMGQEVILRCVPISNHLYFYWYRQILGQKVEFLVSFYNNEISEKSEIFDDQFSVERPDGSNFTLKIRSTKLEDSAMYFCASGFGTDYVFGSGTRLTVV.

The CDR3 loop is CASSPGTGSNQPQHF. As DNA, the CDR3 is TGTGCCAGCAGCCCCGGGACAGGGAGCAATCAGCCCCAGCATTTT. The rearrangement uses TRBV5-3 and TRBJ1-5; 9 bases are shared with TRBD1. TRBV5-3 is known as an ORF, though its function is uncertain. Trimming removed 8 bases from V and 1 base from J; junction bases left unmatched: 7. This CDR3 region has 15 residues.

This chain connects TRBV28 to TRBJ2-3; 9 bases fit TRBD1. Germline CDR1 is MDHEN and CDR2 is SYDVKM. The CDR3 has 16 residues. V gave up 5 bases and J gave up 2 bases; unmatched junction bases: 8. The CDR3 spells CASSLNRGPYTDTQYF. CDR3 coding DNA: TGTGCCAGCAGTCTAAACAGGGGGCCGTACACAGATACGCAGTATTTT. Full variable domain (missing parts from reference TRBV28 and TRBJ2-3): DVKVTQSSRYLVKRTGEKVFLECVQDMDHENMFWYRQDPGLGLRLIYFSYDVKMKEKGDIPEGYSVSREKKERFSLILESASTNQTSMYLCASSLNRGPYTDTQYFGPGTRLTVL.

This chain uses TRBV2 with TRBJ2-1; the D is unclear. Germline V lookup: CDR1 SNHLY, CDR2 FYNNEI. V shed 8 bases and J shed 4 bases, with 9 bases lying between them. The CDR3 is 12 amino acids. The CDR3 DNA sequence: TGTGCCAGCTCCACGGCGTACAATGAGCAGTTCTTC. Encoded protein: CASSTAYNEQFF. Full variable domain (outside the CDR3, taken from reference TRBV2 and TRBJ2-1): EPEVTQTPSHQVTQMGQEVILRCVPISNHLYFYWYRQILGQKVEFLVSFYNNEISEKSEIFDDQFSVERPDGSNFTLKIRSTKLEDSAMYFCASSTAYNEQFFGPGTRLTVL.